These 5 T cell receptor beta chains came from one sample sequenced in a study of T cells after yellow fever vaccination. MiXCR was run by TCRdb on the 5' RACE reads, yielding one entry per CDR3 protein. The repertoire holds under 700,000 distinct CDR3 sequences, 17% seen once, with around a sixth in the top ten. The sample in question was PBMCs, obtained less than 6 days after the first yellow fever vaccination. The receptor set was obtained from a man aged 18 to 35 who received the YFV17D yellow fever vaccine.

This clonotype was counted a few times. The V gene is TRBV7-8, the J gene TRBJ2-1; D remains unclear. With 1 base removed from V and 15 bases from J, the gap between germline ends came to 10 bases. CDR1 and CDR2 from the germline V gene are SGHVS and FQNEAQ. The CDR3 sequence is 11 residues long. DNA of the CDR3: TGTGCCAGCAGCTTAGGACCTCGTCGGTTCTTC. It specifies CASSLGPRRFF.

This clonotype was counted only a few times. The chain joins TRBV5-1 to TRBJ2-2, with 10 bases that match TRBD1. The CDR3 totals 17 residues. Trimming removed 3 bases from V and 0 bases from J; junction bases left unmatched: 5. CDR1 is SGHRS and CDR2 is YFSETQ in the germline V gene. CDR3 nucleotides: TGCGCCAGCAGCTGGCCGGGACAGGGGTCGAACACCGGGGAGCTGTTTTTT. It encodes CASSWPGQGSNTGELFF.

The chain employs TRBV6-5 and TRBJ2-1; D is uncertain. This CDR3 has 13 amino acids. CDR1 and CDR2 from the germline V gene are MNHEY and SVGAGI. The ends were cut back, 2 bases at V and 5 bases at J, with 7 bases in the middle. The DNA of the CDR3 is TGTGCCAGCAGTTACCCTTTAAACAATGAGCAGTTCTTC. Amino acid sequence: CASSYPLNNEQFF.

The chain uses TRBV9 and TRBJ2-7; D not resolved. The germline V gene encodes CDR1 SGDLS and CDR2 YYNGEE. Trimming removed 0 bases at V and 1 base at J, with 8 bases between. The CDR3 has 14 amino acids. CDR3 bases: TGTGCCAGCAGCGTAGCATCTCAGTCCTACGAGCAGTACTTC. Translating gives CASSVASQSYEQYF. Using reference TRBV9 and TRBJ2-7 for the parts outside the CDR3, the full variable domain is DSGVTQTPKHLITATGQRVTLRCSPRSGDLSVYWYQQSLDQGLQFLIQYYNGEERAKGNILERFSAQQFPDLHSELNLSSLELGDSALYFCASSVASQSYEQYFGPGTRLTVT.

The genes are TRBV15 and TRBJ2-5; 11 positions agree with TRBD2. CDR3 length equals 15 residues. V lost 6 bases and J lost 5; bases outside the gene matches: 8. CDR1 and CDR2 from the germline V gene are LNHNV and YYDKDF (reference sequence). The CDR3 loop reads CATSSTSGGRETQYF. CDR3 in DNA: TGTGCCACCAGTTCTACTAGCGGGGGTCGGGAGACCCAGTACTTC.